Listed below are T cell receptor beta chains from one sample, sequenced in a study of blood T cell repertoires in COVID-19. Data came from immunoSEQ multiplex PCR; TCRdb stores just in-frame clones and leaves some out. The top ten hold around 2.8% of the sample, which has about 160,000 clones, over 75% seen once. The sequencing input was peripheral blood. These receptors all come from a man in his 70s with acute or convalescent COVID-19. The CDR3 runs from the conserved cysteine through the conserved F or W. Rows give clone size only sometimes, using once, few, many, or a class for an expanded clone.

TRBV6-2/TRBV6-3,TRBJ2-1,-,CASSYGGGGGNEQFF
TRBV7-5,TRBJ1-5,-,CVRTEFSRQPQHF
TRBV5-1,TRBJ2-6,-,CASSSTGVGANVLTF
TRBV5-1,TRBJ1-2,-,CASRWGQYNTYGYTF
TRBV19,TRBJ2-2,-,CASSQRSNTGELFF
TRBV19,TRBJ1-2,-,CASSMTYPGDYGYTF
TRBV6-5,TRBJ2-1,-,CASSPGQSNEQFF
TRBV12-3/TRBV12-4,TRBJ1-6,-,CASTLDLPAPLHF
TRBV10-2,TRBJ1-1,-,CASGTTYTEAFF
TRBV10-2,TRBJ2-2,-,CASSVQTMPWELFF
TRBV19,TRBJ1-3,-,CASSISQGNSGNTIYF
TRBV11-2,TRBJ2-7,-,CASSPQSPGNEQYF
TRBV6-6,TRBJ1-5,few,CASSADSNLNQPQHF
TRBV19,TRBJ1-3,-,CASSIGQNGNTIYF
TRBV18,TRBJ2-1,few,CASSPQKGQGGDEQFF
TRBV18,TRBJ2-5,once,CASSPSGSPQETQYF
TRBV30,TRBJ1-1,-,CAWSVTQGEAFF